These 18 T cell receptor beta chains were all obtained from the same sample, sequenced in a study of CD4 and CD8 cells across lung adenocarcinoma regions. TCRdb recomputed calls from the PCR reads with MiXCR, one row per CDR3 protein. This table has approximately 10,000 distinct CDR3 sequences, around 63% appearing once. Material: CD8+ T cells from the margin of a lung tumor. The origin of the receptors is a male donor with lung adenocarcinoma. The CD4 and CD8 labels of this study may be unreliable.

The genes are TRBV6-1 and TRBJ2-1; D is uncertain. Germline assignment: CDR1 MNHNS and CDR2 SASEGT. This CDR3 has 15 residues. Deletions cut 1 base from V and 2 bases from J, with 9 bases between. CDR3 residues: CASSEGADPYNEQFF. DNA of the CDR3: TGTGCCAGCAGTGAAGGGGCGGACCCCTACAATGAGCAGTTCTTC.

This clonotype was counted only a few times. With a much larger clone just one base away, this may be a read error. The chain links TRBV7-2 to TRBJ2-1, with a weak D call TRBD2 (7 bases). V was cut by 4 bases and J by 13 bases, with 20 bases left in between. The CDR3 covers 14 residues. Germline lookup yields CDR1 SGHTA and CDR2 FQGNSA. The CDR3: CASSWGGGPKTQFF. For the CDR3, the DNA is TGTGCCAGCAGCTGGGGGGGGGGGCCGAAGACCCAGTTCTTC. The whole variable domain, remainder taken from reference TRBV7-2 and TRBJ2-1, is GAGVSQSPSNKVTEKGKDVELRCDPISGHTALYWYRQSLGQGLEFLIYFQGNSAPDKSGLPSDRFSAERTGGSVSTLTIQRTQQEDSAVYLCASSWGGGPKTQFFGPGTRLTVL.

This clonotype was seen at least ten times. The rearrangement joins TRBV6-1 to TRBJ2-5; no firm D call. The CDR3 is 13 residues long. The germline CDR1 and CDR2 sequences are MNHNS and SASEGT. Trimming took 7 bases from V and 2 from J, leaving 11 bases between them. CDR3 bases: TGTGCCAGCACCCGAGCGAGGCAAGAGACCCAGTACTTC. Protein: CASTRARQETQYF.

The CDR3 protein is CASSSSERYSGELFF. CDR3 DNA sequence: TGTGCCAGCAGTTCCTCCGAACGTTACTCCGGGGAGCTGTTTTTT. The gene calls are TRBV6-5 and TRBJ2-2; D not resolved. Germline lookup yields CDR1 MNHEY and CDR2 SVGAGI. The CDR3 extends over 15 amino acids. Trimming took off 4 bases at V and 6 bases at J, with 15 bases between the two ends.

To note about this clonotype: The junction and the germline gene differ at one end; a read error may be behind it. The chain joins TRBV6-1 to TRBJ1-6; 8 bases agree with TRBD1. The V gene's germline CDR1 is MNHNS and CDR2 SASEGT. The length of the CDR3 is 14 residues. The CDR3 sequence is CASSGGENNSPFHF. The CDR3 DNA reads as TGTGCCAGCTCAGGGGGCGAGAATAATTCACCCTTCCACTTT.

This clonotype showed up many times. The chain uses TRBV6-1 and TRBJ2-3, with D possibly called TRBD1 or TRBD2 (6 bases each). The CDR3 has 14 residues. Germline V gene data show CDR1 as MNHNS and CDR2 as SASEGT. V shed 8 bases and J shed 3 bases, with 15 bases lying between them. CDR3 protein: CASRWRGGTDTQYF. In nucleotides, the CDR3 is TGTGCCAGCCGATGGAGAGGGGGGACAGATACGCAGTATTTT.

This chain connects TRBV6-1 to TRBJ2-5; D could derive from TRBD1 or TRBD2 (5 bases each). CDR3 length equals 16 residues. Germline V gene data show CDR1 as MNHNS and CDR2 as SASEGT. Trimming removed 6 bases from V and 8 bases from J, with 25 bases in between. The CDR3 DNA reads TGTGCCAGCAGGGGAGCCGGGGCACGGGACGAGGATACCCAGTACTTC. Translated: CASRGAGARDEDTQYF.

This chain links TRBV10-3 with TRBJ2-1; D may correspond to TRBD1 or TRBD2 (6 bases each). The CDR3 length is 16 residues. Germline-derived CDR1 and CDR2 are ENHRY and SYGVKD. Deletions cut 2 bases from V and 6 bases from J, with 17 bases between. The CDR3, as DNA: TGTGCCATCAGTGAGAGCGAATCTGAGGGGGGCAATGAGCAGTTCTTC. It codes for CAISESESEGGNEQFF.

CDR3 DNA sequence: TGTGCCAGCAGTAAAACTAGCGGGGGGGCCGTTTACGAGCAGTACTTC. This codes for CASSKTSGGAVYEQYF. The V and J genes are TRBV6-1 and TRBJ2-5; TRBD2 agrees at 13 bases. The J call may be wrong; the DNA end is better matched by TRBJ2-7. Germline V gene sequence: CDR1 MNHNS, CDR2 SASEGT. There are 16 residues in the CDR3.

This clonotype occurred many times. This CDR3 reads CASRGGVEDTQYF. The CDR3 DNA is TGTGCCAGCAGGGGGGGAGTCGAGGATACGCAGTATTTT. This chain joins TRBV6-1 and TRBJ2-3, with D possibly being TRBD2 (6 bases). Deletions cut 6 bases from V and 6 bases from J, with 13 bases between. CDR1 and CDR2 from the germline V gene are MNHNS and SASEGT. The CDR3 runs to 13 residues.

This chain connects TRBV6-1 to TRBJ2-1, with no clear D. The CDR3 spans 11 residues. In germline, CDR1 is MNHNS, CDR2 SASEGT. Trimming left V 6 bases short and J 4 bases short, with 4 bases between. CDR3 protein: CASSRYNEQFF. The CDR3 region has the DNA TGTGCCAGCAGCCGGTACAATGAGCAGTTCTTC.

The chain links TRBV6-2 or TRBV6-3 to TRBJ2-5, with D possibly being TRBD1 or TRBD2 (5 bases each). The CDR3 sequence is 15 residues long. Trimming took off 5 bases at V and 6 bases at J, with 19 bases between the two ends. CDR1 and CDR2 from the germline V gene are MNHEY and SVGEGT. The CDR3 DNA is TGTGCCAGCAGTCCCCTCCGGGGTAACAGGAAGACCCAGTACTTC. Its protein is CASSPLRGNRKTQYF.

A note on this clonotype: One end of the junction is discordant with germline, which a read error may explain. This chain joins TRBV6-1 and TRBJ2-2; 9 nucleotides agree with TRBD1. This CDR3 is 13 amino acids long. The germline gives CDR1 MNHNS, CDR2 SASEGT. The CDR3 DNA sequence: TGTGCCAGCGGACAGGGGAGCACCGGGGAGCTGTACTTC. Translation gives CASGQGSTGELYF.

The chain employs TRBV6-1 and TRBJ2-2; TRBD1 agrees at 7 bases. The DNA matches TRBJ2-3 better at its end, which makes the J call doubtful. CDR3 length equals 15 residues. Per germline, CDR1 MNHNS and CDR2 SASEGT. CDR3 in amino acids: CASSGQPESTGAQYF. CDR3 DNA: TGTGCCAGCAGCGGACAGCCTGAGAGCACAGGGGCGCAGTATTTT.

The V and J genes are TRBV6-1 and TRBJ2-5, with D possibly TRBD2 on 5 matching bases. Germline loops: CDR1 MNHNS, CDR2 SASEGT. The CDR3 sequence is 12 residues long. V gave up 10 bases and J gave up 7 bases, with 16 bases separating them. Here the CDR3 reads CATPDNRGTQYF. Written as DNA, the CDR3 is TGTGCCACCCCAGACAACCGGGGGACCCAGTACTTC.

V usage is TRBV6-1 and J usage is TRBJ2-1, with D unclear. The J call is in doubt because the DNA end fits TRBJ2-5 better. This CDR3 region has 11 residues. CDR1 MNHNS and CDR2 SASEGT come from the germline V gene. This chain's CDR3 is CASSEAETQYF. The DNA for the CDR3 is TGTGCCAGCAGTGAAGCGGAGACCCAGTACTTC.

The J gene is TRBJ1-2, the V gene TRBV6-1, with a tentative D call TRBD1 (5 bases). V lost 6 bases, J lost 4 bases, and 12 bases lay in between. Per the germline V gene, CDR1 is MNHNS and CDR2 is SASEGT. This CDR3 region has 13 residues. This CDR3 reads CASSPGTVYGYTF. The DNA of the CDR3 is TGTGCCAGCAGCCCCGGGACCGTCTATGGCTACACCTTC.

The J gene is TRBJ2-5, the V gene TRBV25-1, with 16 nucleotides matching TRBD2. The DNA end favors TRBJ2-7, so the J call may be wrong. Germline assignment: CDR1 MGHDK and CDR2 SYGVNS. CDR3 length: 18 residues. The CDR3 protein is CASSTTGLAGGPLYEQYF. CDR3 coding DNA: TGTGCCAGCAGTACGACGGGACTAGCGGGAGGGCCGTTGTACGAGCAGTACTTC.